This T cell receptor (beta chain) is from a study of T cells after somatic rescue of genetic block. Method: immunoSEQ multiplex PCR; TCRdb's copy keeps in-frame clones and lacks some. This sample has about 67,000 clones, with about 92% found just once. The CDR3 loop spans 14 amino acids. Germline V gene data show CDR1 as MNHNY and CDR2 as SVGAGI (reference sequence). Between the trimmed V and J ends, which lost 6 bases and 1 base, there was a span of 11 bases. This TCR derives from a man between 40 and 49 years old. The V call is TRBV6-6, the J call TRBJ2-3, with a tentative D call TRBD1 (6 bases). The sample taken for sequencing was peripheral blood mononuclear cells (PBMCs). DNA for the CDR3: TGTGCCAGCAGGGGGGACACGCGCACAGATACGCAGTATTTT. Protein product: CASRGDTRTDTQYF.